This TCR beta chain was sequenced for a study of Tregs in tolerant kidney transplant recipients. Study-wide results and caveats: Biological reproducibility was not directly addressed, but technical replication error appeared minimal.

Worth noting for this clone: Its antigen is not identified.

The protocol was immunoSEQ multiplex PCR, while the TCRdb copy is restricted to in-frame clones and leaves out a portion. The sample records around 230,000 clones, about 86% being singletons. V lost 0 bases and J 7 bases, leaving 15 bases between the germline ends. Per germline, CDR1 SGHDN and CDR2 FVKESK. The CDR3 is made up of 15 amino acids. This TCR derives from a human donor in good health. The sequenced material came from CD4+ T cells from blood. V and J are TRBV14 and TRBJ1-2; D may be TRBD1 (6 bases). The CDR3 nucleotides are TGTGCCAGCAGCCAAGACGGGGGCGCGGGTCTTGGCTACACCTTC. Protein product: CASSQDGGAGLGYTF.